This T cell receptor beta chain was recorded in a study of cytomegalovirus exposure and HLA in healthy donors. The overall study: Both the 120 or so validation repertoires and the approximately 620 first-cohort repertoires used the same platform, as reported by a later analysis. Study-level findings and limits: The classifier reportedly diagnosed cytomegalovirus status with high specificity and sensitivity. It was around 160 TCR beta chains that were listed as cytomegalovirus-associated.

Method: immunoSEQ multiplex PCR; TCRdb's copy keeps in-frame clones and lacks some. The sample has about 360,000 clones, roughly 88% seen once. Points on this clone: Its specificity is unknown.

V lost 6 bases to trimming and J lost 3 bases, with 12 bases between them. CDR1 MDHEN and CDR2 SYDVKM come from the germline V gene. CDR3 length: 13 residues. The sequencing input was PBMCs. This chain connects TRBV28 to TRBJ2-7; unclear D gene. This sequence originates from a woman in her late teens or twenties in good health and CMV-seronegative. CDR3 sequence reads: CASRPGGVYEQYF. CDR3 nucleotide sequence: TGTGCCAGCAGACCCGGTGGTGTCTACGAGCAGTACTTC.